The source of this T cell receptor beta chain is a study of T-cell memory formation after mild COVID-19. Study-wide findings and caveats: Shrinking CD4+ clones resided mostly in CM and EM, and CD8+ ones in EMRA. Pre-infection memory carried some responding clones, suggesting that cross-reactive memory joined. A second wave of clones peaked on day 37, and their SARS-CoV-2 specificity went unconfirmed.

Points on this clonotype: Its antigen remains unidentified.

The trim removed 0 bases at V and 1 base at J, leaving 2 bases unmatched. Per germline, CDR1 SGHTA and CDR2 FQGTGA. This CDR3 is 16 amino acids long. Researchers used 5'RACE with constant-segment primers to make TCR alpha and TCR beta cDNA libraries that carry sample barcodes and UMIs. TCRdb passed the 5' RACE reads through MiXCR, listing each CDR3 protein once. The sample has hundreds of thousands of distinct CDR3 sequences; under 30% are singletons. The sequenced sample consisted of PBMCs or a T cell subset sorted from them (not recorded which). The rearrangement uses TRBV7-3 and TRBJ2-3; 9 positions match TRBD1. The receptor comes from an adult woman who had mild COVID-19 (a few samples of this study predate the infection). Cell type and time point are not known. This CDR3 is CASSLTRDRGTDTQYF. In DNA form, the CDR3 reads TGTGCCAGCAGCTTAACGCGGGACAGGGGCACAGATACGCAGTATTTT.